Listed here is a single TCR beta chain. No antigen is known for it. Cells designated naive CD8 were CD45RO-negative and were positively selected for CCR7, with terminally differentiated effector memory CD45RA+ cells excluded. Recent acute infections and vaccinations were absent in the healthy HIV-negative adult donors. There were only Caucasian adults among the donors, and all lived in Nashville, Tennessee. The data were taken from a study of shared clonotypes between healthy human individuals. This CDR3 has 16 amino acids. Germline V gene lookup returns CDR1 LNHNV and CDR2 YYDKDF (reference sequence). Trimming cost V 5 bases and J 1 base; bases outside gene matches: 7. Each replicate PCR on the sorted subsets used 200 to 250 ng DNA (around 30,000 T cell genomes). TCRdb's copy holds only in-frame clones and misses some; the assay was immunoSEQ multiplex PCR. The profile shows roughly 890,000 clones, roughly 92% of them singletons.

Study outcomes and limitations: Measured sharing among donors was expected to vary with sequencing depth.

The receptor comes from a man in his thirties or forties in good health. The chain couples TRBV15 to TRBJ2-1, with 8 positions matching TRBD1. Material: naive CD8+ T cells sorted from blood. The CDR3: CATSGGQGVSYNEQFF. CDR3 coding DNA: TGTGCCACCAGCGGAGGACAGGGCGTTTCCTACAATGAGCAGTTCTTC.